Below are 5 T cell receptor beta chains sequenced from a single sample in a study of blood T cell dynamics during melanoma immunotherapy. Noted time point: pre-treatment baseline. Sequenced by immunoSEQ multiplex PCR; TCRdb stores in-frame clones only, minus some. The sample consists of about 17,000 clones, 65% to 90% of them appearing once. The material was blood, obtained from a patient treated with checkpoint blockade. Every receptor here comes from a human donor with melanoma.

The chain employs TRBV11-3 and TRBJ1-2; D not resolved. Looked up from germline, CDR1 is SGHNT and CDR2 is YENEEA. The CDR3 is made up of 16 amino acids. V dropped 0 bases and J dropped 3 bases, with 14 bases sitting between them. The CDR3 nucleotides read TGTGCCAGCAGCTTAGAGGGGAGGCAGGCGGACTATGGCTACACCTTC. Translated: CASSLEGRQADYGYTF.

This chain joins TRBV15 and TRBJ2-1; 13 nucleotides align to TRBD2. CDR3 length equals 17 residues. Germline V lookup: CDR1 LNHNV, CDR2 YYDKDF (reference sequence). Trimming at V came to 5 bases and at J to 9 bases, leaving 13 bases not matched to a gene. The CDR3 DNA follows: TGTGCCACCAGCCCCGGCAGGTGGACTAGCGGGAGTGGTGAGCAGTTCTTC. Translating gives CATSPGRWTSGSGEQFF. Supplemented by reference TRBV15 and TRBJ2-1, the full variable domain reads DAMVIQNPRYQVTQFGKPVTLSCSQTLNHNVMYWYQQKSSQAPKLLFHYYDKDFNNEADTPDNFQSRRPNTSFCFLDIRSPGLGDTAMYLCATSPGRWTSGSGEQFFGPGTRLTVL.

The chain joins TRBV5-1 to TRBJ2-2; weak D call: TRBD2 (5 bases). Trimming removed 0 bases from V and 6 bases from J, with 9 bases in between. The CDR3 sequence is 14 residues long. From germline, CDR1 is SGHRS and CDR2 YFSETQ. CDR3: CASSLAMEAGELFF. CDR3 nucleotide sequence: TGCGCCAGCAGCTTGGCAATGGAGGCCGGGGAGCTGTTTTTT.

The chain carries TRBV7-3 and TRBJ2-1; the D is unclear. The CDR3 loop spans 13 amino acids. Germline CDR1 and CDR2: SGHTA and FQGTGA. Trimming shortened V by 2 bases and J by 8 bases, and 10 bases separated the two germline ends. The CDR3 bases are TGTGCCAGCAGCTTAGCTTCTTCCTATGAGCAGTTCTTC. Amino acid sequence: CASSLASSYEQFF.

This chain uses TRBV6-5 with TRBJ2-5; D remains unclear. Germline CDR1 is MNHEY and CDR2 is SVGAGI. CDR3 length: 14 amino acids. V lost 0 bases, J lost 2 bases, and 7 bases lay in between. The CDR3 nucleotides read TGTGCCAGCAGTTACTCGTTCGGACAAGAGACCCAGTACTTC. Translated: CASSYSFGQETQYF.